This T cell receptor beta chain was profiled in a study of graft-versus-host responses after intestinal transplantation. Overall study context: Each recipient received a multivisceral, liver-intestinal, or isolated intestinal graft.

Only in-frame clones appear in the TCRdb table, and some are missing; sequencing was by immunoSEQ multiplex PCR. The data show some 66,000 clones, with about 89% seen just once and 1.5% to 2% held by the top ten. Intraepithelial plus lamina propria lymphocytes were released by processing graft tissue. The CDR3 extends over 18 amino acids. Germline V gene lookup returns CDR1 MNHNS and CDR2 SASEGT. Trimming at V came to 2 bases and at J to 9 bases, leaving 16 bases not matched to a gene. This TCR derives from a human patient who received an intestinal transplant, so some T cells may come from the graft donor. The rearrangement joins TRBV6-1 to TRBJ1-6; 7 bases map to TRBD1. Sample: ileum tissue, taken 357 days after transplant. The CDR3 sequence: CASSELPNRGSIGSPLHF. In DNA form, the CDR3 reads TGTGCCAGCAGTGAACTCCCCAACAGGGGAAGTATTGGTTCACCCCTCCACTTT.